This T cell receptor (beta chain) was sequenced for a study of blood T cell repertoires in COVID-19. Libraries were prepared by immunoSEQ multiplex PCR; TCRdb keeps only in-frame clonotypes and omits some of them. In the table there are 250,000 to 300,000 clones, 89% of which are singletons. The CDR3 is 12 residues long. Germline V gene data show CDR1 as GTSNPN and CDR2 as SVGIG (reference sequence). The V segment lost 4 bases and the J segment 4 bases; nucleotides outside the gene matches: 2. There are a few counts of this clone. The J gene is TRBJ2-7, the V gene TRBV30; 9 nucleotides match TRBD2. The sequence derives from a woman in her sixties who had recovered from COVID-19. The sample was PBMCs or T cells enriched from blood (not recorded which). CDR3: CAWTSGIYEQYF. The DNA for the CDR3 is TGTGCCTGGACTAGCGGGATTTACGAGCAGTACTTC.